The rows below give T cell receptor beta chains drawn from one sample of a study of PD-1 blockade in classical Hodgkin lymphoma. Sequencing was performed with immunoSEQ multiplex PCR; in TCRdb, only in-frame clones are kept and a portion is missing. Among roughly 81,000 clones, around 90% were seen once, and the ten largest hold 2.6%. The sample was peripheral blood mononuclear cells (PBMCs), taken before the second cycle of nivolumab. Source of these receptors: a human donor with classical Hodgkin lymphoma. The CDR3 runs from the conserved cysteine through the conserved F or W. Each record gives: D gene, V gene, CDR3 length, J gene, clone size, CDR3 protein. The D gene is left open where the match is weak. Clone sizes are given selectively: once, few, many, or a class where the clone is expanded.

.	TRBV27	14	TRBJ2-3	.	CASTWRGPRDTQYF
TRBD2	TRBV23-1	18	TRBJ2-5	.	CASSRSLEAPGGDETQYF
TRBD1	TRBV28	14	TRBJ1-2	.	CASSSGTGIYGYTF
TRBD1	TRBV13	15	TRBJ2-7	.	CASSHGQGAIYEQYF
TRBD2	TRBV10-2	13	TRBJ2-2	.	CASNLAGVGELFF
TRBD2	TRBV2	18	TRBJ2-1	.	CASTTLDIWGGSYNEQFF
.	TRBV28	18	TRBJ1-1	once	CASSQMLRGVLLNTEAFF
.	TRBV18	17	TRBJ2-1	.	CASSFPRGSAGMNEQFF
TRBD2	TRBV7-6	17	TRBJ2-7	.	CASSLASESGSNNEQYF
TRBD1	TRBV25-1	13	TRBJ2-7	once	CASSLTGAYEQYF
TRBD1	TRBV5-1	15	TRBJ2-3	once	CASSSQDRGGNTQYF
.	TRBV28	11	TRBJ1-1	.	CASTAVGVAFF
.	TRBV10-1	14	TRBJ2-7	.	CASSAAGAHYEQYF
TRBD1	TRBV2	14	TRBJ2-5	.	CASRGQGPGGTQYF
.	TRBV5-1	15	TRBJ2-1	.	CASSFGGSSYNEQFF
TRBD1	TRBV7-9	14	TRBJ1-6	.	CASSSTGGGLTLHF
TRBD1	TRBV2	12	TRBJ2-2	.	CASLDRAGELFF
TRBD2	TRBV23-1	19	TRBJ2-2	.	CASSQSSLAGVRNTGELFF
.	TRBV28	16	TRBJ2-7	.	CASSFPSGYYSYEQYF
.	TRBV6-1	12	TRBJ2-5	.	CASSVAGETQYF
.	TRBV27	12	TRBJ2-1	.	CASSLGYNEQFF
.	TRBV28	18	TRBJ2-7	.	CASSLQGRAVFGPYEQYF
.	TRBV6-6	12	TRBJ2-1	.	CASSPIHNEQFF
TRBD1	TRBV28	16	TRBJ2-7	.	CASSSPTGTATYEQYF
.	TRBV5-1	14	TRBJ2-4	once	CASSPAPRQNIQYF
.	TRBV7-8	14	TRBJ1-5	.	CASSLRSSNQPQHF
.	TRBV28	14	TRBJ2-1	.	CASSTSGTYNEQFF
.	TRBV27	15	TRBJ1-5	.	CASRGRRDSNQPQHF
.	TRBV10-2	12	TRBJ2-7	.	CASSGLSYEQYF
TRBD2	TRBV9	14	TRBJ2-7	.	CASSVGEGSYEQYF
.	TRBV7-9	12	TRBJ1-2	.	CASSVGGYGYTF
.	TRBV5-1	14	TRBJ2-2	.	CASSFRDNTGELFF
.	TRBV27	13	TRBJ2-7	.	CASSLSPTREQYF
.	TRBV2	13	TRBJ2-7	.	CATSALNYYEQYF
TRBD1	TRBV9	14	TRBJ1-1	.	CASSDAGGGTEAFF
TRBD2	TRBV27	14	TRBJ2-2	once	CASSFQRGAGELFF
.	TRBV5-1	13	TRBJ2-2	.	CASSPPSAGELFF
TRBD1	TRBV7-9	13	TRBJ2-7	.	CASSEDRVGEQYF
TRBD1	TRBV29-1	13	TRBJ2-7	.	CSASQTGSYEQYF
.	TRBV2	13	TRBJ2-4	.	CASRSLAKNIQYF